This T cell receptor beta chain is from a study of T cell repertoires in cytomegalovirus infection. Study as a whole: Shared public TCR beta signatures pointed to both CMV infection and a matching HLA type. Study-wide results and limits: HLA-C-restricted CMV-specific TCR beta clonotypes were dominant in the ex vivo response.

TCRdb fed the reads into MiXCR, producing one record per CDR3 protein. The table shows hundreds of thousands of distinct CDR3 sequences, with about 24% occurring only once. This clonotype was counted only a few times. Its antigen is still unknown. CDR3 length equals 17 residues. The germline V and J ends were trimmed by 6 bases and 0 bases, with 18 bases remaining between them. In germline, CDR1 is MNHEY, CDR2 SVGAGI. This chain links TRBV6-5 with TRBJ2-1; D perhaps matches TRBD1 (6 bases). The receptor was derived from a human donor in good health (CMV status not recorded). Some clones in this sample may be carry-over from other donors' samples. Sequencing used CD8+ T cells from PBMCs. CDR3 region: CASSPSLTGSSYNEQFF. CDR3 coding DNA: TGTGCCAGCAGCCCCTCCTTAACAGGGAGCTCCTACAATGAGCAGTTCTTC.